A single sample gave rise to the 28 T cell receptor beta chains below, sequenced in a study of T cell responses to AZD1222 COVID-19 vaccine. TCRdb's table, derived via immunoSEQ multiplex PCR, lists solely in-frame clones and lacks some. This table has under 200,000 clones, about 92% appearing once. The sample here was peripheral blood, taken 28 days after the second AZD1222 dose. The receptor set was obtained from an adult who received the AZD1222 COVID-19 vaccine.

The chain combines TRBV5-5 with TRBJ1-2, with D perhaps TRBD1 (6 bases). The CDR3 is made up of 15 amino acids. The V gene's germline CDR1 is SGHKS and CDR2 YYEKEE (reference sequence). The V end was cut by 4 bases, the J end by 3 bases, with 16 bases between. The CDR3 nucleotides read TGTGCCAGCAGCCGTTTAACAGGGAACGACTATGGCTACACCTTC. It yields the protein CASSRLTGNDYGYTF.

The V call is TRBV6-2 or TRBV6-3, the J call TRBJ1-4; D ambiguous. This CDR3 comprises 15 residues. Germline-derived CDR1 and CDR2 are MNHEY and SVGEGT. Trimming removed 2 bases at V and 0 bases at J, with 7 bases between. DNA for the CDR3: TGTGCCAGCAGTTACGGAGGAGCAACTAATGAAAAACTGTTTTTT. Translated, it gives CASSYGGATNEKLFF.

This clone was seen only once. The rearrangement links TRBV5-1 to TRBJ2-1; no reliable D call. Germline V CDR1 and CDR2: SGHRS, YFSETQ. V lost 4 bases and J 6 bases, leaving 14 bases between the germline ends. The CDR3 spans 14 residues. CDR3 residues: CASSPAPPRNEQFF. In DNA form, the CDR3 reads TGCGCCAGCAGCCCCGCGCCTCCGCGCAATGAGCAGTTCTTC.

V usage is TRBV11-2 and J usage is TRBJ1-6; D gene uncertain. Germline V gene sequence: CDR1 SGHAT, CDR2 FQNNGV. The CDR3 is made up of 12 amino acids. Deletions cut 5 bases from V and 4 bases from J, with 3 bases between. The CDR3 sequence: CASSGYNSPLHF. CDR3 DNA sequence: TGTGCCAGCAGCGGTTATAATTCACCCCTCCACTTT.

J is TRBJ2-3 and V is TRBV11-3; D might be TRBD1 (6 bases). CDR3 length: 14 residues. Germline CDR1 reads SGHNT; CDR2 reads YENEEA. The V end lost 5 bases, the J end lost 2 bases, and 11 bases lay between the germline ends. DNA for the CDR3: TGTGCCAGCAGCCCCCAGGGGCTCACAGATACGCAGTATTTT. Its translation is CASSPQGLTDTQYF.

The V gene is TRBV30, the J gene TRBJ1-1; the D gene is possibly TRBD1 (6 bases). Trimming stripped 2 bases from V and 4 bases from J, with 11 bases between. The CDR3 sequence is 13 residues long. Germline lookup yields CDR1 GTSNPN and CDR2 SVGIG (reference sequence). CDR3 nucleotides: TGTGCCTGGAGTCACAGGGAGGGCACTGAAGCTTTCTTT. It yields the protein CAWSHREGTEAFF.

The J gene is TRBJ2-3, the V gene TRBV6-2 or TRBV6-3, with D possibly TRBD2 on 6 matching bases. CDR3 size: 17 residues. V was cut by 6 bases and J by 8 bases, with 27 bases left in between. Germline V CDR1 and CDR2: MNHEY, SVGEGT. Here the CDR3 DNA reads TGTGCCAGCAGCCCTGGCAAGGTAGCGGTATGGGAAATTACGCAGTATTTT. It yields the protein CASSPGKVAVWEITQYF.

This chain joins TRBV19 and TRBJ2-1; D gene uncertain. The CDR3 is made up of 12 amino acids. Germline assignment: CDR1 LNHDA and CDR2 SQIVND (reference sequence). The V gene lost 5 bases and the J gene lost 4 bases, with 6 bases spanning the gap. The chain's CDR3 is CASSVYYNEQFF. The CDR3 bases are TGTGCCAGTAGTGTATATTACAATGAGCAGTTCTTC.

The chain is built from TRBV9 and TRBJ1-1; D is undetermined. The length of the CDR3 is 14 residues. Trimming cost V 4 bases and J 5 bases, with 15 bases left between them. CDR1 is SGDLS, CDR2 YYNGEE, per germline. The CDR3 protein is CASSLGPLGTEAFF. For the CDR3, the DNA is TGTGCCAGCAGCTTAGGGCCCCTTGGGACTGAAGCTTTCTTT.

The chain uses TRBV29-1 and TRBJ1-1, with D unresolved. The V and J ends lost 5 bases and 3 bases respectively, with 13 bases between them. CDR1 is SQVTM and CDR2 is ANQGSEA in the germline V gene. CDR3 length equals 13 residues. DNA of the CDR3: TGCAGCGTTTATCTTTCGGTGGACACTGAAGCTTTCTTT. Amino acids: CSVYLSVDTEAFF.

This chain connects TRBV7-2 to TRBJ2-7; 10 bases line up with TRBD2. The CDR3 has 15 amino acids. Germline V CDR1 and CDR2: SGHTA, FQGNSA. Losses at the gene ends were 2 bases for V and 9 bases for J; bases not matched to a gene: 10. The DNA for the CDR3 is TGTGCCAGCAGCTTAAGCGGGAGGGAGCAAGGGGTGCAGTACTTC. Protein product: CASSLSGREQGVQYF.

This chain connects TRBV28 to TRBJ1-1, with a weak D call TRBD1 (5 bases). V lost 5 bases to trimming and J lost 1 base, with 8 bases between them. CDR1 and CDR2 (germline): MDHEN, SYDVKM. The CDR3 sequence is 13 residues long. For the CDR3, the DNA is TGTGCCAGCAGTGGGGCCTCGAACACTGAAGCTTTCTTT. Translating gives CASSGASNTEAFF.

J is TRBJ1-5 and V is TRBV3-1 (or the pseudogene TRBV3-2); D remains ambiguous. The CDR3 extends over 15 amino acids. V lost 1 base and J lost 9, with 16 bases in between. Looked up from germline, CDR1 is LGHDT and CDR2 is YNNKEL (reference sequence). Here the CDR3 DNA reads TGTGCCAGCAGCCAAGCCCCGACGGCAAATTGGCCCCAGCATTTT. It translates to CASSQAPTANWPQHF.

The chain links TRBV5-1 to TRBJ1-6; 8 bases line up with TRBD1. The junction had 1 base not matched to a gene; V was cut back by 0 bases and J by 8 bases. Looked up from germline, CDR1 is SGHRS and CDR2 is YFSETQ. This CDR3 has 14 residues. CDR3 DNA: TGCGCCAGCAGCTTGGCAGGGGGCGATTCACCCCTCCACTTT. This encodes CASSLAGGDSPLHF.

The V and J genes are TRBV30 and TRBJ1-5; D is uncertain. Germline V gives CDR1 GTSNPN, CDR2 SVGIG (reference sequence). Trimming removed 2 bases from V and 5 bases from J, with 10 bases in between. The CDR3 has 13 amino acids. The DNA for the CDR3 is TGTGCCTGGAGTAAGGGCAGAGATCAGCCCCAGCATTTT. Amino acid sequence: CAWSKGRDQPQHF.

The chain has TRBV7-9 and TRBJ2-5; 7 bases fit TRBD2. V lost 5 bases to trimming and J lost 4 bases; unmatched junction nucleotides: 7. The CDR3 extends over 14 amino acids. Germline V CDR1 and CDR2: SEHNR, FQNEAQ (reference sequence). The CDR3 region is CASSHTSDRETQYF. Here the CDR3 DNA reads TGTGCCAGCAGCCATACTAGCGACAGAGAGACCCAGTACTTC.

The V gene is TRBV4-1, the J gene TRBJ2-3; D gene uncertain. The CDR3 is 13 amino acids. V gave up 3 bases and J gave up 3 bases, with 7 bases separating them. Germline-derived CDR1 and CDR2 are MGHRA and YSYEKL. CDR3 coding DNA: TGCGCCAGCAGCCAGAGAGAGACAGATACGCAGTATTTT. This translates into CASSQRETDTQYF.

The V and J genes are TRBV6-5 and TRBJ2-5, with a possible D match to TRBD1 (6 bases). From germline, CDR1 is MNHEY and CDR2 SVGAGI. CDR3 length equals 12 residues. V lost 8 bases and J lost 1, with 8 bases in between. DNA of the CDR3: TGTGCCAGCCGACAGGTCCAAGAGACCCAGTACTTC. Protein: CASRQVQETQYF.

The chain couples TRBV25-1 to TRBJ1-2; D is unresolved. The germline V gene has CDR1 MGHDK and CDR2 SYGVNS. This CDR3 has 13 amino acids. V was trimmed by 6 bases and J by 4 bases, leaving 12 bases between them. Written as DNA, the CDR3 is TGTGCCAGCAGGAGGGAGGGCAGCTATGGCTACACCTTC. It translates to CASRREGSYGYTF.

For this clone: One end of the junction varies from germline; a read error may be responsible. The rearrangement uses TRBV11-2 and TRBJ1-5; TRBD1 matches 9 bases. The CDR3 contains 13 residues. Germline CDR1 reads SGHAT; CDR2 reads FQNNGV. This chain's CDR3 is CASSIDRGKPQHF. The DNA for the CDR3 is TGTGCCAGCAGCATAGACAGGGGGAAGCCCCAGCATTTT.

The rearrangement links TRBV9 to TRBJ1-1; tentative D call: TRBD1 (5 bases). This CDR3 has 17 amino acids. Trimming removed 0 bases from V and 0 bases from J, with 15 bases in between. CDR1 and CDR2 from the germline V gene are SGDLS and YYNGEE. This CDR3 reads CASSVGAGGALNTEAFF. The CDR3, as DNA: TGTGCCAGCAGCGTAGGGGCCGGAGGGGCGTTGAACACTGAAGCTTTCTTT.

The chain uses TRBV29-1 and TRBJ1-1, with TRBD1 matching 8 bases. Germline-derived CDR1 and CDR2 are SQVTM and ANQGSEA. Trimming removed 4 bases from V and 4 bases from J; junction bases left unmatched: 2. The length of the CDR3 is 12 residues. CDR3 residues: CSVAQGGTEAFF. The CDR3 DNA follows: TGCAGCGTTGCACAGGGGGGCACTGAAGCTTTCTTT.

The gene calls are TRBV27 and TRBJ1-2; D call uncertain. V was trimmed by 8 bases and J by 6 bases, leaving 13 bases between them. The CDR3 has 12 amino acids. Germline values: CDR1 MNHEY, CDR2 SMNVEV (reference sequence). The CDR3 is CASGSSGNGYTF. The CDR3 nucleotides are TGTGCCAGCGGATCATCCGGGAATGGCTACACCTTC.

This clone was seen just once. The genes are TRBV6-6 and TRBJ1-1; 7 bases are a match to TRBD1. This CDR3 contains 15 residues. Unmatched junction bases numbered 12, after V lost 6 bases and J lost 5 bases. Germline loops: CDR1 MNHNY, CDR2 SVGAGI (reference sequence). CDR3 coding DNA: TGTGCCAGCAGGGGACAGAAGGGGGCACGGACTGAAGCTTTCTTT. This sequence encodes CASRGQKGARTEAFF.

The rearrangement links TRBV27 to TRBJ2-2; 14 bases agree with TRBD2. The CDR3 has 18 amino acids. V lost 6 bases and J lost 7; bases outside the gene matches: 13. Germline V CDR1 and CDR2: MNHEY, SMNVEV (reference sequence). The CDR3 is CASRKSSTSGRGDGELFF. The CDR3 bases are TGTGCCAGCAGAAAATCTTCGACTAGCGGGAGGGGCGACGGGGAGCTGTTTTTT.

The V and J genes are TRBV30 and TRBJ1-5; TRBD1 is a possible D gene (5 bases). This CDR3 has 13 amino acids. V gave up 3 bases and J gave up 7 bases, with 13 bases separating them. From germline, CDR1 is GTSNPN and CDR2 SVGIG (reference sequence). The CDR3 here is CAWSDSLGQPQHF. In nucleotides, the CDR3 is TGTGCCTGGAGCGACAGTCTTGGACAGCCCCAGCATTTT.

V and J are TRBV7-9 and TRBJ1-3; D gene ambiguous. In germline, CDR1 is SEHNR, CDR2 FQNEAQ (reference sequence). V lost 10 bases, J lost 2 bases, and 15 bases lay in between. This CDR3 has 14 residues. The CDR3 spells CATPNLLPGNTIYF. The CDR3 coding sequence is TGTGCCACCCCGAACTTACTCCCTGGAAACACCATATATTTT.

The CDR3 region has the DNA TGCGCCAGCAGCGAGGGCGAAATCCCCTATGGCTACACCTTC. This translates into CASSEGEIPYGYTF. The chain has TRBV5-1 and TRBJ1-2, with D unresolved. Trimming stripped 4 bases from V and 4 bases from J, with 14 bases between. The CDR3 runs 14 residues. Germline CDR1 reads SGHRS; CDR2 reads YFSETQ. Filled out from reference TRBV5-1 and TRBJ1-2, the complete variable domain reads KAGVTQTPRYLIKTRGQQVTLSCSPISGHRSVSWYQQTPGQGLQFLFEYFSETQRNKGNFPGRFSGRQFSNSRSEMNVSTLELGDSALYLCASSEGEIPYGYTFGSGTRLTVV.